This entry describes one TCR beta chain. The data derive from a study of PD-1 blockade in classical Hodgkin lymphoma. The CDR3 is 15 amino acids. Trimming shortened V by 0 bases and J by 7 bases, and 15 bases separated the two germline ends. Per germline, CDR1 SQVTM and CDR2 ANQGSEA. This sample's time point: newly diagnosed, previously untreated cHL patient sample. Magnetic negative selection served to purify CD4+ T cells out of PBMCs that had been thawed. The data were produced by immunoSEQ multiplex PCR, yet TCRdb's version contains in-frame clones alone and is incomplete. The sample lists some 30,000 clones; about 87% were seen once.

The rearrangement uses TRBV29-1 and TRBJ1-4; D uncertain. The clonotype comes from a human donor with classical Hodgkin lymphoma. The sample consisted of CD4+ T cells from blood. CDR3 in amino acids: CSVEDPYPGVEKLFF. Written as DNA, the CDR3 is TGCAGCGTTGAAGATCCCTATCCAGGAGTTGAAAAACTGTTTTTT. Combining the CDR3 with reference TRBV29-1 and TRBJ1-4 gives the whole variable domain SAVISQKPSRDICQRGTSLTIQCQVDSQVTMMFWYRQQPGQSLTLIATANQGSEATYESGFVIDKFPISRPNLTFSTLTVSNMSPEDSSIYLCSVEDPYPGVEKLFFGSGTQLSVL.